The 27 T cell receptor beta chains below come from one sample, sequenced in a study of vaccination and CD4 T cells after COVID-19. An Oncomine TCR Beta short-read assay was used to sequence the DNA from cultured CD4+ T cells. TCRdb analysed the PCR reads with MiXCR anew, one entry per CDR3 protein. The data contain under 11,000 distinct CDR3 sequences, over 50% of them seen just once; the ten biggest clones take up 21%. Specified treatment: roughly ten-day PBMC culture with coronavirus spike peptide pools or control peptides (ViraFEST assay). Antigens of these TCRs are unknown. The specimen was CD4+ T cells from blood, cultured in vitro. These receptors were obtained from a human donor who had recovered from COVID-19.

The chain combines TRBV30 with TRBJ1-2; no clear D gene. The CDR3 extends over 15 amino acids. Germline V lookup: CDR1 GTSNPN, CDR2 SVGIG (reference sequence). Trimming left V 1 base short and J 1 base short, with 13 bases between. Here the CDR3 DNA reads TGTGCCTGGAGTGCGAAGGGTATAATTAACTATGGCTACACCTTC. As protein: CAWSAKGIINYGYTF.

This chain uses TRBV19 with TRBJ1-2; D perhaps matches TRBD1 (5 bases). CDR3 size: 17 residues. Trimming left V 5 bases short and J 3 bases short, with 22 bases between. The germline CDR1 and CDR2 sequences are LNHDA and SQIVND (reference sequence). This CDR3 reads CASSPTRAGLGYYGYTF. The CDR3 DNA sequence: TGTGCCAGTAGTCCCACCCGGGCAGGGCTGGGATACTATGGCTACACCTTC. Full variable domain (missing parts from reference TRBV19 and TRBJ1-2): DGGITQSPKYLFRKEGQNVTLSCEQNLNHDAMYWYRQDPGQGLRLIYYSQIVNDFQKGDIAEGYSVSREKKESFPLTVTSAQKNPTAFYLCASSPTRAGLGYYGYTFGSGTRLTVV.

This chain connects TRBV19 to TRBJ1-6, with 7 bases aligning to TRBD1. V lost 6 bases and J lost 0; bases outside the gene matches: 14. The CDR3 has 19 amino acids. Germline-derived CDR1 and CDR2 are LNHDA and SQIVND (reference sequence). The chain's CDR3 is CASSISYRGASSYNSPLHF. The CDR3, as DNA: TGTGCCAGTAGCATTTCGTACAGGGGTGCTAGCTCCTATAATTCACCCCTCCACTTT.

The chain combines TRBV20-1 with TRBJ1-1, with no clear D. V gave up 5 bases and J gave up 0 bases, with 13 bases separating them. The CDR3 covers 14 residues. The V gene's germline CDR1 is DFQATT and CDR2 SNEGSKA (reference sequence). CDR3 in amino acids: CSAPSDGVNTEAFF. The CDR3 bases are TGCAGTGCTCCCAGCGACGGGGTGAACACTGAAGCTTTCTTT.

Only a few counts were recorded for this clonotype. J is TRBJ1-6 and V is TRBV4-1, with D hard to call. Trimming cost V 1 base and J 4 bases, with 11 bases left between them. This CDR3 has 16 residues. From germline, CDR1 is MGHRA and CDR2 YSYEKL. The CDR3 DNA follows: TGCGCCAGCAGCCAAGGGGCGGGGATTTATAATTCACCCCTCCACTTT. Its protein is CASSQGAGIYNSPLHF.

This chain's CDR3 is CAITGGGYEQYF. CDR3 DNA sequence: TGTGCCATCACGGGAGGGGGTTACGAGCAGTACTTC. J is TRBJ2-7 and V is TRBV6-1; 8 bases agree with TRBD2. The V gene's germline CDR1 is MNHNS and CDR2 SASEGT. This CDR3 is 12 amino acids long. Losses at the gene ends were 10 bases for V and 4 bases for J; bases not matched to a gene: 6.

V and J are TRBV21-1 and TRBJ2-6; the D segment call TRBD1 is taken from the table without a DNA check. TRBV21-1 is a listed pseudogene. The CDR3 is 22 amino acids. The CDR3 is CASSKMDLGHRQGAPGANVLTF. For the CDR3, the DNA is TGTGCCAGCAGCAAAATGGATTTAGGGCATCGACAGGGGGCACCAGGGGCCAACGTCCTGACTTTC.

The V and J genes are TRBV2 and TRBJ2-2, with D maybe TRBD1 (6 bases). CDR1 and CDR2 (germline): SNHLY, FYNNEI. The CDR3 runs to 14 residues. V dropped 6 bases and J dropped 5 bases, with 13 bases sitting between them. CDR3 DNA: TGTGCCAGCAGCCGGACAGAGTTGACCGGGGAGCTGTTTTTT. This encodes CASSRTELTGELFF.

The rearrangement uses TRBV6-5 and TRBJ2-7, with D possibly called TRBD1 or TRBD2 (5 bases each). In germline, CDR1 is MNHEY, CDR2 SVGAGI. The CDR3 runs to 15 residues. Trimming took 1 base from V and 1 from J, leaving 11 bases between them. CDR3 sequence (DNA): TGTGCCAGCAGTTACTGGGACCAGCTTTCCTACGAGCAGTACTTC. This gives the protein CASSYWDQLSYEQYF.

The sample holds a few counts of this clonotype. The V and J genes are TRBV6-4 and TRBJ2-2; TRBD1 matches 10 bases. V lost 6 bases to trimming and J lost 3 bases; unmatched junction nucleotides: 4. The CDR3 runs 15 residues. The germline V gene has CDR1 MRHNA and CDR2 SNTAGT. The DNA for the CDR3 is TGTGCCAGCAGCCCCGGGACAGGGGACACCGGGGAGCTGTTTTTT. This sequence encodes CASSPGTGDTGELFF.

The CDR3 reads CASSQTDSSTDTQYF. For the CDR3, the DNA is TGTGCCAGCAGCCAGACGGACAGTAGCACAGATACGCAGTATTTT. The V gene is TRBV7-7, the J gene TRBJ2-3, with D maybe TRBD1 (6 bases). Germline V CDR1 and CDR2: SSHAT, FNYEAQ (reference sequence). V lost 5 bases and J 0 bases, leaving 12 bases between the germline ends. The CDR3 spans 15 residues.

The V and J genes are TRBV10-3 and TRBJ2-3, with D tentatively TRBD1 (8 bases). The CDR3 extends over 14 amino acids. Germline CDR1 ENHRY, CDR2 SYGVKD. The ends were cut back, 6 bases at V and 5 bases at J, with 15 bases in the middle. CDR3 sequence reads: CAISKDREGDTQYF. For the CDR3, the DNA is TGTGCCATCAGCAAGGACAGGGAGGGAGATACGCAGTATTTT.

This CDR3 is CSARPGTATYEQYF. CDR3 coding DNA: TGCAGTGCTAGGCCCGGGACAGCCACCTACGAGCAGTACTTC. This chain connects TRBV20-1 to TRBJ2-7; 7 positions agree with TRBD1. The J segment lost 2 bases and the V segment lost 3 bases, leaving 7 bases of the junction unmatched. This CDR3 is 14 amino acids long. Germline lookup yields CDR1 DFQATT and CDR2 SNEGSKA (reference sequence).

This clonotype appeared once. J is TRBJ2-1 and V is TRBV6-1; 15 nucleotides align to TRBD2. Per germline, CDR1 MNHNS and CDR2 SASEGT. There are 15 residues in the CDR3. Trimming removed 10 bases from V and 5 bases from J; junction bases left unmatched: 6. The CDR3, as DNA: TGTGCCACTTCCGGACTAGCGGGAGGGGACAATGAGCAGTTCTTC. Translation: CATSGLAGGDNEQFF.

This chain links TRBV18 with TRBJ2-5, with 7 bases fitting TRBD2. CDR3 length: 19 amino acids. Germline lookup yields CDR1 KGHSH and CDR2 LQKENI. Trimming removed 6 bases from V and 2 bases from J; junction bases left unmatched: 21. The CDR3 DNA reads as TGTGCCAGCTCCCTGGGACTATCGAGGACTCGGAGGGAACAAGAGACCCAGTACTTC. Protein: CASSLGLSRTRREQETQYF.

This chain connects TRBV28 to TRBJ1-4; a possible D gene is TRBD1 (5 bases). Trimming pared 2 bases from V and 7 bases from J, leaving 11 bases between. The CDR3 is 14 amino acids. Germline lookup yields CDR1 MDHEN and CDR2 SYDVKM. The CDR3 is CASSLARDGEKLFF. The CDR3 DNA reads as TGTGCCAGCAGTTTAGCCAGGGATGGTGAAAAACTGTTTTTT. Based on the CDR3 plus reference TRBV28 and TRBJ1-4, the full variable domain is DVKVTQSSRYLVKRTGEKVFLECVQDMDHENMFWYRQDPGLGLRLIYFSYDVKMKEKGDIPEGYSVSREKKERFSLILESASTNQTSMYLCASSLARDGEKLFFGSGTQLSVL.

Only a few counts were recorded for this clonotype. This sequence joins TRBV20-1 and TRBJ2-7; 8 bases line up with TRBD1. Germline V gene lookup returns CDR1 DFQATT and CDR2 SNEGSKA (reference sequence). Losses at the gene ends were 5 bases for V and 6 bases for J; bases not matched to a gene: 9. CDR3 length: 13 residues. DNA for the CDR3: TGCAGTGCTCAGAGGGCAGGGGGCGTCGAGCAGTACTTC. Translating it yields CSAQRAGGVEQYF.

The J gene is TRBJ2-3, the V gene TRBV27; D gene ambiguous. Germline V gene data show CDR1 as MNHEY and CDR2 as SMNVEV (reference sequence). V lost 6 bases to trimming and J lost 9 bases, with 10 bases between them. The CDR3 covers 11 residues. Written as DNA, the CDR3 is TGTGCCAGCAGCTGGGCTCGAACGCAGTATTTT. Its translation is CASSWARTQYF.

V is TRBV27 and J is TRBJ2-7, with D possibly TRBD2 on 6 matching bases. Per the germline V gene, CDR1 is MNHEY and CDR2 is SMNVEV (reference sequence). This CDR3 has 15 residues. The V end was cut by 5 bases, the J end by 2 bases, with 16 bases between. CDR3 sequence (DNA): TGTGCCAGCAGTCGCGGGGCACAGGCCCCCTACGAGCAGTACTTC. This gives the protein CASSRGAQAPYEQYF.

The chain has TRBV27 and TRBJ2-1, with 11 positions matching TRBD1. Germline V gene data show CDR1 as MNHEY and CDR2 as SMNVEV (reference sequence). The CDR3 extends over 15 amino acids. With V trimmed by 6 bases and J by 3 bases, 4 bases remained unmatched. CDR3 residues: CASRGQGGIYNEQFF. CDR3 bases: TGTGCCAGCAGGGGACAGGGGGGAATCTACAATGAGCAGTTCTTC.

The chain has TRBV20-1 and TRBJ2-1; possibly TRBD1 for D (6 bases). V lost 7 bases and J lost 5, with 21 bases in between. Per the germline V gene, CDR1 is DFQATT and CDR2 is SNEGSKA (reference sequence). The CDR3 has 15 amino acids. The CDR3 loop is CSGERSRDINNEQFF. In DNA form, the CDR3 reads TGCAGTGGCGAACGATCCCGGGACATTAACAATGAGCAGTTCTTC.

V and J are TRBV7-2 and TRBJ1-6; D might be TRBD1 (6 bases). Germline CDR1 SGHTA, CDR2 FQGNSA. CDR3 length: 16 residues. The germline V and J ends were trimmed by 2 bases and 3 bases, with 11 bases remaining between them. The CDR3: CASSLFRGHYNSPLHF. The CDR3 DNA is TGTGCCAGCAGCTTATTCCGGGGACACTATAATTCACCCCTCCACTTT.

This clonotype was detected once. The CDR3 DNA follows: TGTGCCAGCAGCTTAACGATCCAAGAGACCCAGTACTTC. Translated: CASSLTIQETQYF. The chain recombines TRBV7-3 with TRBJ2-5; D not resolved. Trimming took off 0 bases at V and 1 base at J, with 3 bases between the two ends. The CDR3 extends over 13 amino acids. Germline CDR1 and CDR2: SGHTA and FQGTGA. Full variable domain (rest looked up from reference TRBV7-3 and TRBJ2-5): GAGVSQTPSNKVTEKGKYVELRCDPISGHTALYWYRQSLGQGPEFLIYFQGTGAADDSGLPNDRFFAVRPEGSVSTLKIQRTERGDSAVYLCASSLTIQETQYFGPGTRLLVL.

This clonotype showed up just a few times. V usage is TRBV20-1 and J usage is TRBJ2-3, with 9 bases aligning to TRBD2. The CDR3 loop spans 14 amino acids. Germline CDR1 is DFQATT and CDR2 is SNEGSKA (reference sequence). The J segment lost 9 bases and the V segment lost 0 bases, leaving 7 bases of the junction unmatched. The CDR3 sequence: CSARDAGGPGTQYF. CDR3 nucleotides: TGCAGTGCTAGAGATGCGGGAGGGCCGGGAACGCAGTATTTT.

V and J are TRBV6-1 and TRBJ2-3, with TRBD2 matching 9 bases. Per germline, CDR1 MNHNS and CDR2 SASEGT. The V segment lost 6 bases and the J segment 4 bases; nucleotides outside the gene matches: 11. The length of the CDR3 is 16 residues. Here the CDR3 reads CASSQWAGGLADTQYF. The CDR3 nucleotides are TGTGCCAGCAGCCAATGGGCGGGGGGGCTTGCAGATACGCAGTATTTT.

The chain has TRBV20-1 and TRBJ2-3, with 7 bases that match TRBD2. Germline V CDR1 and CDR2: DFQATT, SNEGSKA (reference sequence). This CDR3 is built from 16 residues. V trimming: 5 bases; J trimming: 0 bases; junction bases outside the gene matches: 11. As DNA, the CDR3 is TGCAGTGCTCGAACGGCTAGCGGTGCTAGCACAGATACGCAGTATTTT. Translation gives CSARTASGASTDTQYF.

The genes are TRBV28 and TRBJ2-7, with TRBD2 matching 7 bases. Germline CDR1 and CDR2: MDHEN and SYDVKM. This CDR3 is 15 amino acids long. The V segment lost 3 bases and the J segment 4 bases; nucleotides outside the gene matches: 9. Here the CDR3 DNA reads TGTGCCAGCAGTTTTATGGAGAGCGGGAAGTACGAGCAGTACTTC. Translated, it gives CASSFMESGKYEQYF.